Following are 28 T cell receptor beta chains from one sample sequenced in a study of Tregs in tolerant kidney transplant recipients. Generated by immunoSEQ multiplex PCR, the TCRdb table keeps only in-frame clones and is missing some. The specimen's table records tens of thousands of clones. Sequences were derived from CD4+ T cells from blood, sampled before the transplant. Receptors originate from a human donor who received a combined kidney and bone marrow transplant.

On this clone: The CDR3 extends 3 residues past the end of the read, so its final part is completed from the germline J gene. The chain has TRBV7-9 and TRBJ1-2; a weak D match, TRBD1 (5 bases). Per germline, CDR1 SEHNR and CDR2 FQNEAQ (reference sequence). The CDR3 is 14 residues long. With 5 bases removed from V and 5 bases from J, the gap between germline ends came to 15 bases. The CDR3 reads CASSVSGFGYGYTF. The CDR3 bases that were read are TGTGCCAGCAGCGTGTCAGGGTTCGGATATGGC. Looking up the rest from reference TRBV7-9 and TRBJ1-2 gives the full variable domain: DTGVSQNPRHKITKRGQNVTFRCDPISEHNRLYWYRQTLGQGPEFLTYFQNEAQLEKSRLLSDRFSAERPKGSFSTLEIQRTEQGDSAMYLCASSVSGFGYGYTFGSGTRLTVV.

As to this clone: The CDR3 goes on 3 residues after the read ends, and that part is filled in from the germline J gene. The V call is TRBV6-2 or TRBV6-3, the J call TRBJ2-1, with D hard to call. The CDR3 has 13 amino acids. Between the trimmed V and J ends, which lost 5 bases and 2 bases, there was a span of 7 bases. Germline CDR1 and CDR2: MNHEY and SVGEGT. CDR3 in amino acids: CASSPPAYNEQFF. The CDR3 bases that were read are TGTGCCAGCAGTCCCCCAGCCTACAATGAG.

CDR3 sequence: CASSQETVTGELFF. The CDR3 DNA, read in part, is TGTGCCAGCAGCCAAGAAACAGTCACCGGGGAG. The chain has TRBV2 and TRBJ2-2; D remains unclear. The read gets to within 3 residues of the CDR3 end, and the germline J gene fills in the rest. This CDR3 has 14 residues. Germline V gene lookup returns CDR1 SNHLY and CDR2 FYNNEI. Trimming shortened V by 6 bases and J by 4 bases, and 12 bases separated the two germline ends.

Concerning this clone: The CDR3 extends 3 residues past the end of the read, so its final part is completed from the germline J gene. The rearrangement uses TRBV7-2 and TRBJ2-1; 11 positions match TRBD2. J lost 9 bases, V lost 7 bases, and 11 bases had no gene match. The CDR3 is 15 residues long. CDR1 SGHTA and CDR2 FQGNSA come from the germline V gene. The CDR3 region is CASTLSGRAYSEQFF. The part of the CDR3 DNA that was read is TGTGCCAGCACCCTTAGCGGGAGGGCCTATAGTGAG.

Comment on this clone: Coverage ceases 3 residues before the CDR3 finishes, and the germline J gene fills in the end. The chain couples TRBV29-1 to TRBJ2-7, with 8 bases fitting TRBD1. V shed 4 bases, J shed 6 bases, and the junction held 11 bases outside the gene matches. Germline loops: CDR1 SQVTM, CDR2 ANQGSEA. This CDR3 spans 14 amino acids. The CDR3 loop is CSVALQGAPVEQYF. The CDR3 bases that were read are TGCAGCGTTGCTCTGCAGGGGGCACCAGTCGAG.

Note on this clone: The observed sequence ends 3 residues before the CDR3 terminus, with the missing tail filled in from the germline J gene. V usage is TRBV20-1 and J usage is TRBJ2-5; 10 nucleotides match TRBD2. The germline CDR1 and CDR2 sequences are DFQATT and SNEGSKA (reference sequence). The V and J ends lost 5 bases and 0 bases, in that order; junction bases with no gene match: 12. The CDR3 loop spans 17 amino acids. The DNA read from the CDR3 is TGCAGTGCTCCACCCAACCTTCTAGCGGGGGACCAAGAGACC. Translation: CSAPPNLLAGDQET. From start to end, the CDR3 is CSAPPNLLAGDQETQYF.

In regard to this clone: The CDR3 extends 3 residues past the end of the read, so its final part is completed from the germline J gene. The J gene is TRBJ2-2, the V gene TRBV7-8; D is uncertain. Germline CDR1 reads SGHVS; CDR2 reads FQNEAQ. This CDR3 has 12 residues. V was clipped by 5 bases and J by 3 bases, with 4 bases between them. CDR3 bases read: TGTGCCAGCAGCCCTTACACCGGGGAG. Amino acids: CASSPYTGE. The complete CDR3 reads CASSPYTGELFF.

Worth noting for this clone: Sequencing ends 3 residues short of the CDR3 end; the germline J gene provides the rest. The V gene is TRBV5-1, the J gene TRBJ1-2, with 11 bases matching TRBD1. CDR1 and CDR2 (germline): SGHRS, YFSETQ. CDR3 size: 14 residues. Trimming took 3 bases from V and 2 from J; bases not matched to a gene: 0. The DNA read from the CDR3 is TGCGCCAGCAGCTGGGACAGGGGGAACTATGGC. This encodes CASSWDRGNYG. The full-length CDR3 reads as CASSWDRGNYGYTF.

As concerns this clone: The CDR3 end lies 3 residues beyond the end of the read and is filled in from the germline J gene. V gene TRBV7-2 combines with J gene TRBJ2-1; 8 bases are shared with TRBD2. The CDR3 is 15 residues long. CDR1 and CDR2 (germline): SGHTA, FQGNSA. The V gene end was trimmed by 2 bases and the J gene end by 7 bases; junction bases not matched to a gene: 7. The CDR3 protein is CASSLSGSARNEQFF. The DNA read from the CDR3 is TGTGCCAGCAGCTTAAGCGGGAGCGCCAGGAATGAG.

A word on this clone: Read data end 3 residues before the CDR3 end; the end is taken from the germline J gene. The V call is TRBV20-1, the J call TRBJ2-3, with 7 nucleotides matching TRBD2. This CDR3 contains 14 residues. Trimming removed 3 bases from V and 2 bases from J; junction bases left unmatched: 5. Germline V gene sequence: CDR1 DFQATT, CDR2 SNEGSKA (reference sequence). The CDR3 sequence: CSASGLAVTDTQYF. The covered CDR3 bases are TGCAGTGCTAGTGGTCTAGCGGTCACAGATACG.

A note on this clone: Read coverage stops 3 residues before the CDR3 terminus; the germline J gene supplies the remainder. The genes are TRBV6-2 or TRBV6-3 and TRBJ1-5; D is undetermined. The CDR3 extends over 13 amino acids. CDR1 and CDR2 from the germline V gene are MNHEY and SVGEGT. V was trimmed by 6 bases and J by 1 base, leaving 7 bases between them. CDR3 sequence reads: CASRRGSNQPQHF. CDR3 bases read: TGTGCCAGCAGGCGGGGAAGCAATCAGCCC.

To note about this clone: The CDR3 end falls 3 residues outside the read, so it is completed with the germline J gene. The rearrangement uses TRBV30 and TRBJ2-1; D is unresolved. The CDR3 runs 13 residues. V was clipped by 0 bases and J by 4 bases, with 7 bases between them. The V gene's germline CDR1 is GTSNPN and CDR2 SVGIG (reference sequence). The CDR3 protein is CAWSVQLYNEQFF. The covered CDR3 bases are TGTGCCTGGAGTGTACAACTATACAATGAG.

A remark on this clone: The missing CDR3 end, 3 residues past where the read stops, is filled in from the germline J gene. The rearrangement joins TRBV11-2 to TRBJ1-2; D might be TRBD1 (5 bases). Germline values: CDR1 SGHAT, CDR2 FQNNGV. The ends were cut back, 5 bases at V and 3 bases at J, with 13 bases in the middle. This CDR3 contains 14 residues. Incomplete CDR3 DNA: TGTGCCAGCAGCCCCCTGAGAGGGGACTATGGC. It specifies CASSPLRGDYG. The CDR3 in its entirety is CASSPLRGDYGYTF.

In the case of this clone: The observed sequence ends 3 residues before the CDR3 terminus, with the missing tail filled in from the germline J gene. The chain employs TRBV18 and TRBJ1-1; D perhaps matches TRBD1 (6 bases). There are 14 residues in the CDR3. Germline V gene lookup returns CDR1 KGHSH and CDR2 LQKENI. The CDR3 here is CASSPSDRPSTAFF. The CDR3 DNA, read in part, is TGTGCCAGCTCACCATCGGACAGACCTTCCACA.

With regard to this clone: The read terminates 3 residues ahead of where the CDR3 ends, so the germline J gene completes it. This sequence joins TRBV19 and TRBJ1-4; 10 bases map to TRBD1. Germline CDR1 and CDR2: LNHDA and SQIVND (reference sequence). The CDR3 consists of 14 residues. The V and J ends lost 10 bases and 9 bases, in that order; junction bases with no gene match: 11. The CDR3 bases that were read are TGTGCCAAACCCCCCCGGACAGGGGGACAAAAA. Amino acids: CAKPPRTGGQK. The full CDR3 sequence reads CAKPPRTGGQKLFF.

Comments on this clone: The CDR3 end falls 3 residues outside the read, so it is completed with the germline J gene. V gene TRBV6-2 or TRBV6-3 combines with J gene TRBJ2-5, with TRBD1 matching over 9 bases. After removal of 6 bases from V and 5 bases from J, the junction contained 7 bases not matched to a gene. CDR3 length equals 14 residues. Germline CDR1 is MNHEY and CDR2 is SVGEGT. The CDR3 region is CASSDTGGGETQYF. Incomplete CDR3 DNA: TGTGCCAGCAGCGACACAGGGGGCGGGGAGACC.

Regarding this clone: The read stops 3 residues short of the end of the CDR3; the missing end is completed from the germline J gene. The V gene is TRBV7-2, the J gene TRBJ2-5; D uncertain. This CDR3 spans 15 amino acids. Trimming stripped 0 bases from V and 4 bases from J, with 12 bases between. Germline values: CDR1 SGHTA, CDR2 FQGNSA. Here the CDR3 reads CASSLALGSGETQYF. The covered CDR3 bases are TGTGCCAGCAGCTTAGCGTTAGGGTCAGGAGAGACC.

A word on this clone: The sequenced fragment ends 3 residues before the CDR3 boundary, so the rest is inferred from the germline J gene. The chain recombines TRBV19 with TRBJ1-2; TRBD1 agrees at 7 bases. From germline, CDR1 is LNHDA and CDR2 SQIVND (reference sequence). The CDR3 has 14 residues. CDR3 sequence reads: CASTKGQFNVGYTF. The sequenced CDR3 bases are TGTGCCAGTACCAAGGGACAGTTTAATGTCGGC.

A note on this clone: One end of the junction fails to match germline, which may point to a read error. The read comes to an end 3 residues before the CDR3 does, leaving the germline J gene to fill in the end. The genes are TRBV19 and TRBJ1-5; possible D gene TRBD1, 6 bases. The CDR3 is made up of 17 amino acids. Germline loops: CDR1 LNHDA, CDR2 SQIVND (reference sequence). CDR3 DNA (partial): TGTGCCAGCACCAGGGGAGGGGGAACACCTAGCCATCAGCCC. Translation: CASTRGGGTPSHQP. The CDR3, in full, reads CASTRGGGTPSHQPQHF.

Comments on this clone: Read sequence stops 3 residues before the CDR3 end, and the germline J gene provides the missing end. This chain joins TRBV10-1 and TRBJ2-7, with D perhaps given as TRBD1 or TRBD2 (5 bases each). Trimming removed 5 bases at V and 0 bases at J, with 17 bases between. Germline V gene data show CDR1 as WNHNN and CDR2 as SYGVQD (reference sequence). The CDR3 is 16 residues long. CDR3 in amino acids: CASSPNAGRSSYEQYF. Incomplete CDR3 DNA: TGCGCCAGCAGTCCGAATGCAGGGAGAAGCTCCTACGAG.

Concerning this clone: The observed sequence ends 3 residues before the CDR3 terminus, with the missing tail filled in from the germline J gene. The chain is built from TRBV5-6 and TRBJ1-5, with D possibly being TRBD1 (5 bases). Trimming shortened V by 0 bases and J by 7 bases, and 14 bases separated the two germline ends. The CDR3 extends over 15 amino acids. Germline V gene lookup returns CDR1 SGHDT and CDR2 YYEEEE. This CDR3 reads CASSLGQGIGQPQHF. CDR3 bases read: TGTGCCAGCAGCTTGGGGCAGGGTATAGGCCAGCCC.

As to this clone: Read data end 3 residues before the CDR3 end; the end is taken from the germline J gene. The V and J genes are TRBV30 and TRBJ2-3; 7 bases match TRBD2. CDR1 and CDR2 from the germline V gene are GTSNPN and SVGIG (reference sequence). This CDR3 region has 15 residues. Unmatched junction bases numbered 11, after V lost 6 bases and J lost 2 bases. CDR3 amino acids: CACPSSGKPTDTQYF. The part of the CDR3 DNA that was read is TGTGCCTGCCCCTCGAGCGGGAAGCCCACAGATACG.

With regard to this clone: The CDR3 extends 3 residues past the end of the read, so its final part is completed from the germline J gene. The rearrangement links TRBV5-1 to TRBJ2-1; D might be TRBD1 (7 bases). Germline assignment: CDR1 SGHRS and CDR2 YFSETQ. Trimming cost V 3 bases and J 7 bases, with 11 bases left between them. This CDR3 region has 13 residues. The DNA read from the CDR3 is TGCGCCAGCAGCTCCTCAGGGGGGAATGAG. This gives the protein CASSSSGGNE. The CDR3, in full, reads CASSSSGGNEQFF.

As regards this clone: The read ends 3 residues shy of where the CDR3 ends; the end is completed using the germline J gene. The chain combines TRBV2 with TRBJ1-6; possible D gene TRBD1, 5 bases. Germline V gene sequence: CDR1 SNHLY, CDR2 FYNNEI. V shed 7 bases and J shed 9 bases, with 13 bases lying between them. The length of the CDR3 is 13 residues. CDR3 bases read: TGTGCCAGCATTCTAGGGGAGGCTTCACCC. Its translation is CASILGEASP. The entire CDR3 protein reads CASILGEASPLHF.

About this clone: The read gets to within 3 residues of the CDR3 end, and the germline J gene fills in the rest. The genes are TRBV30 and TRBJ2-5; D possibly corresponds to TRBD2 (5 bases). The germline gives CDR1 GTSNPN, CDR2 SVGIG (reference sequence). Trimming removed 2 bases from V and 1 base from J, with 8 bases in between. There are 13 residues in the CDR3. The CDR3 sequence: CAWSRGAQETQYF. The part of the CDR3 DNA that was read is TGTGCCTGGAGTCGGGGAGCCCAAGAGACC.

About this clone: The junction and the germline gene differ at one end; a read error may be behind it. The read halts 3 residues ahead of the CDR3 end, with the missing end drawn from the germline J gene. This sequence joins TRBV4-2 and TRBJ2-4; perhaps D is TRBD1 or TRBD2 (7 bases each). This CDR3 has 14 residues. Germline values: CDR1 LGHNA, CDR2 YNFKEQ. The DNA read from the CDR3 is TGCGCCAGCAGCCAACCCACAGGGGCGGGAGTT. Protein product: CASSQPTGAGV. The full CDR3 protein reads CASSQPTGAGVQYF.

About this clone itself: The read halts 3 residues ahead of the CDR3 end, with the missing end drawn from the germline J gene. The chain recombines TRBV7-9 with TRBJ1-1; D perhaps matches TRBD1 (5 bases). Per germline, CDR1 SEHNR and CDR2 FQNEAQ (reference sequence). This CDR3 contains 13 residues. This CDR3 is CASSLDPQGMAFF. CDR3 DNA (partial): TGTGCCAGCAGCTTAGATCCTCAGGGAATG.

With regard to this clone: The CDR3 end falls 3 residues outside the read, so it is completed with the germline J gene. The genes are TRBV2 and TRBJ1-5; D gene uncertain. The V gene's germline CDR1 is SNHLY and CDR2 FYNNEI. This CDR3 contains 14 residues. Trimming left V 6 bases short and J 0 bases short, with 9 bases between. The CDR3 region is CASRPIVSNQPQHF. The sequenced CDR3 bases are TGTGCCAGCAGGCCAATAGTTAGCAATCAGCCC. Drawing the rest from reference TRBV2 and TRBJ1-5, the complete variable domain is EPEVTQTPSHQVTQMGQEVILRCVPISNHLYFYWYRQILGQKVEFLVSFYNNEISEKSEIFDDQFSVERPDGSNFTLKIRSTKLEDSAMYFCASRPIVSNQPQHFGDGTRLSIL.